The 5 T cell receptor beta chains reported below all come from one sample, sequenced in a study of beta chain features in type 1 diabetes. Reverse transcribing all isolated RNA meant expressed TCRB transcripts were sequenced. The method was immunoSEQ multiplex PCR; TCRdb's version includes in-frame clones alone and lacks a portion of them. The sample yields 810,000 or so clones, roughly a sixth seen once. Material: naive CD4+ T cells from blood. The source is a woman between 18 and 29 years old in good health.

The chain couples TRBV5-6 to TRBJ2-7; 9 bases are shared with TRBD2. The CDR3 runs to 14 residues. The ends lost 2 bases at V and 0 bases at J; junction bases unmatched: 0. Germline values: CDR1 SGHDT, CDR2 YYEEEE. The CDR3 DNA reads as TGTGCCAGCAGCTTTAGCGGGAGCTCCTACGAGCAGTACTTC. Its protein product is CASSFSGSSYEQYF. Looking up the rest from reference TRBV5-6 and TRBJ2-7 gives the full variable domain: DAGVTQSPTHLIKTRGQQVTLRCSPKSGHDTVSWYQQALGQGPQFIFQYYEEEERQRGNFPDRFSGHQFPNYSSELNVNALLLGDSALYLCASSFSGSSYEQYFGPGTRLTVT.

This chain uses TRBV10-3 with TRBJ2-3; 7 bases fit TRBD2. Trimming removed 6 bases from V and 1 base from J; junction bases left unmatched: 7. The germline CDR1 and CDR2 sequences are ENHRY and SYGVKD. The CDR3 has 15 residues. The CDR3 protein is CAIRSLAGGTDTQYF. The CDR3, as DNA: TGTGCCATCAGATCATTGGCGGGAGGCACAGATACGCAGTATTTT.

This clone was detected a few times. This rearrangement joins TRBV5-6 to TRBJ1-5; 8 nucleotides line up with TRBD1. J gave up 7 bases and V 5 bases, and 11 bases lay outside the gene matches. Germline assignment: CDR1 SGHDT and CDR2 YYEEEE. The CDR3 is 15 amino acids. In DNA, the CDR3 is TGTGCCAGCAGGCCAGCCCGACAGGGGTTACAGCCCCAGCATTTT. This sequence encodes CASRPARQGLQPQHF.

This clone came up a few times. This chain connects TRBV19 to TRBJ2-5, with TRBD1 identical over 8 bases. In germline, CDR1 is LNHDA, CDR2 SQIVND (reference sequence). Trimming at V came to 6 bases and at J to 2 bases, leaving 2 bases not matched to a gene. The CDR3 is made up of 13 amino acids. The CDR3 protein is CASRGTGQETQYF. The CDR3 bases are TGTGCCAGTAGAGGGACAGGACAAGAGACCCAGTACTTC. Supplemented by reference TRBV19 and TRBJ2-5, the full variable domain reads DGGITQSPKYLFRKEGQNVTLSCEQNLNHDAMYWYRQDPGQGLRLIYYSQIVNDFQKGDIAEGYSVSREKKESFPLTVTSAQKNPTAFYLCASRGTGQETQYFGPGTRLLVL.

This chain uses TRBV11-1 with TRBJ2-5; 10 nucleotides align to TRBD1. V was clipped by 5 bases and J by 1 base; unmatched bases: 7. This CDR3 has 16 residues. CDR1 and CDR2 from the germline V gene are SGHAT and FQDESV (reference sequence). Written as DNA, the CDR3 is TGTGCCAGCAGCATTGGGGACAGGGGCCCCCAAGAGACCCAGTACTTC. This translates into CASSIGDRGPQETQYF.